Each of the 13 T cell receptor beta chains below was sequenced from the same sample in a study of blood T cell repertoires in COVID-19. The assay was immunoSEQ multiplex PCR, and TCRdb's table has in-frame clones only and misses some. The sample records about 380,000 clones, about 89% being singletons. Input material: PBMCs or T cells enriched from blood (not recorded which). The receptors were sampled from a man aged 25-45 years who had recovered from COVID-19.

The rearrangement uses TRBV19 and TRBJ2-3; D might be TRBD2 (5 bases). The germline CDR1 and CDR2 sequences are LNHDA and SQIVND (reference sequence). This CDR3 contains 16 residues. V was shortened by 3 bases and J by 5 bases, with 18 bases between the two germline ends. The CDR3: CASSIAAGIKGDTQYF. DNA of the CDR3: TGTGCCAGTAGTATTGCGGCGGGTATAAAGGGAGATACGCAGTATTTT.

Here the CDR3 reads CASSLQGTHEQYF. In DNA form, the CDR3 reads TGTGCCAGCAGTTTACAGGGTACCCACGAGCAGTACTTC. This rearrangement joins TRBV28 to TRBJ2-7; tentative D call: TRBD1 (5 bases). Germline V CDR1 and CDR2: MDHEN, SYDVKM. With 2 bases removed from V and 5 bases from J, the gap between germline ends came to 10 bases. This CDR3 contains 13 residues.

This clone is a singleton in its sample. The rearrangement uses TRBV7-6 and TRBJ2-5; TRBD2 is a possible D gene (6 bases). Looked up from germline, CDR1 is SGHVS and CDR2 is FNYEAQ. V lost 3 bases and J 2 bases, leaving 13 bases between the germline ends. The CDR3 extends over 15 amino acids. CDR3 loop: CASSLTRTMQETQYF. The CDR3 DNA follows: TGTGCCAGCAGCTTGACTAGAACTATGCAAGAGACCCAGTACTTC.

The chain carries TRBV4-2 and TRBJ2-1; D is possibly TRBD2 (5 bases). The germline V and J ends were trimmed by 5 bases and 7 bases, with 15 bases remaining between them. CDR3 length: 14 residues. The germline CDR1 and CDR2 sequences are LGHNA and YNFKEQ. The CDR3 region has the DNA TGTGCCAGCAGCACCAGACCGGGATTGAATGAGCAGTTCTTC. Protein: CASSTRPGLNEQFF.

The chain combines TRBV27 with TRBJ2-7; D uncertain. The CDR3 has 13 amino acids. Between the trimmed V and J ends, which lost 2 bases and 2 bases, there was a span of 7 bases. Looked up from germline, CDR1 is MNHEY and CDR2 is SMNVEV (reference sequence). CDR3 in amino acids: CASSLVPAYEQYF. The CDR3 DNA sequence: TGTGCCAGCAGTTTAGTTCCGGCCTACGAGCAGTACTTC.

The chain joins TRBV19 to TRBJ2-7; possible D gene TRBD2, 5 bases. This CDR3 has 16 amino acids. The germline V and J ends were trimmed by 5 bases and 2 bases, with 19 bases remaining between them. The V gene's germline CDR1 is LNHDA and CDR2 SQIVND (reference sequence). CDR3 DNA sequence: TGTGCCAGTAGTGTGGACTCCGGCCTACCCCCCTACGAGCAGTACTTC. Its protein product is CASSVDSGLPPYEQYF. Complete variable domain (other parts from reference TRBV19 and TRBJ2-7): DGGITQSPKYLFRKEGQNVTLSCEQNLNHDAMYWYRQDPGQGLRLIYYSQIVNDFQKGDIAEGYSVSREKKESFPLTVTSAQKNPTAFYLCASSVDSGLPPYEQYFGPGTRLTVT.

The CDR3 DNA follows: TGTGCCAGCAGCTTAGGGGGGACTGGGGGTACTGGCTATGGCTACACCTTC. It translates to CASSLGGTGGTGYGYTF. The chain recombines TRBV7-8 with TRBJ1-2; D may be TRBD1 (5 bases). Germline V gene data show CDR1 as SGHVS and CDR2 as FQNEAQ. Deletions cut 1 base from V and 4 bases from J, with 19 bases between. The CDR3 runs 17 residues.

CDR3 residues: CASSEGGPQVTGELFF. DNA for the CDR3: TGTGCCAGCTCAGAGGGAGGACCACAGGTCACCGGGGAGCTGTTTTTT. This chain links TRBV18 with TRBJ2-2, with D perhaps matching TRBD2 (6 bases). Trimming removed 5 bases from V and 4 bases from J, with 17 bases in between. CDR3 length: 16 residues. Germline CDR1 and CDR2: KGHSH and LQKENI. The full variable domain, its missing parts supplied by reference TRBV18 and TRBJ2-2, is NAGVMQNPRHLVRRRGQEARLRCSPMKGHSHVYWYRQLPEEGLKFMVYLQKENIIDESGMPKERFSAEFPKEGPSILRIQQVVRGDSAAYFCASSEGGPQVTGELFFGEGSRLTVL.

This rearrangement joins TRBV13 to TRBJ2-6, with 8 positions matching TRBD1. Losses at the gene ends were 0 bases for V and 0 bases for J; bases not matched to a gene: 7. From germline, CDR1 is PRHDT and CDR2 FYEKMQ (reference sequence). There are 19 residues in the CDR3. The CDR3 spells CASSLGRDRSFSGANVLTF. For the CDR3, the DNA is TGTGCCAGCAGCTTAGGGAGGGACAGGTCCTTCTCTGGGGCCAACGTCCTGACTTTC.

The chain is built from TRBV11-2 and TRBJ2-7; no clear D. The CDR3 runs to 15 residues. V lost 0 bases and J lost 2, with 11 bases in between. Per germline, CDR1 SGHAT and CDR2 FQNNGV. CDR3 sequence reads: CASSLDLHSTYEQYF. The CDR3 DNA reads as TGTGCCAGCAGCTTAGATCTTCATAGTACCTACGAGCAGTACTTC.

This sequence joins TRBV7-3 and TRBJ2-2; D is perhaps TRBD1 (6 bases). The CDR3 spans 14 residues. From germline, CDR1 is SGHTA and CDR2 FQGTGA. With 9 bases removed from V and 6 bases from J, the gap between germline ends came to 17 bases. The chain's CDR3 is CASSQGGTPGELFF. The CDR3 nucleotides are TGTGCCAGTAGCCAAGGGGGTACCCCCGGGGAGCTGTTTTTT.

The count of this clone is one. The genes are TRBV7-9 and TRBJ1-6, with a possible D match to TRBD1 (6 bases). From germline, CDR1 is SEHNR and CDR2 FQNEAQ (reference sequence). The CDR3 is 16 amino acids. Trimming stripped 3 bases from V and 6 bases from J, with 15 bases between. The CDR3 is CASSFTGINGNSPLHF. The CDR3 coding sequence is TGTGCCAGCAGCTTCACAGGGATAAACGGTAATTCACCCCTCCACTTT.

This clone was found many times. J is TRBJ1-1 and V is TRBV7-8; 7 nucleotides agree with TRBD1. Trimming cost V 5 bases and J 4 bases; bases outside gene matches: 1. Germline V gene sequence: CDR1 SGHVS, CDR2 FQNEAQ. The CDR3 is 12 amino acids. The CDR3 here is CASSRQGTEAFF. CDR3 nucleotide sequence: TGTGCCAGCAGCCGACAGGGCACTGAAGCTTTCTTT.